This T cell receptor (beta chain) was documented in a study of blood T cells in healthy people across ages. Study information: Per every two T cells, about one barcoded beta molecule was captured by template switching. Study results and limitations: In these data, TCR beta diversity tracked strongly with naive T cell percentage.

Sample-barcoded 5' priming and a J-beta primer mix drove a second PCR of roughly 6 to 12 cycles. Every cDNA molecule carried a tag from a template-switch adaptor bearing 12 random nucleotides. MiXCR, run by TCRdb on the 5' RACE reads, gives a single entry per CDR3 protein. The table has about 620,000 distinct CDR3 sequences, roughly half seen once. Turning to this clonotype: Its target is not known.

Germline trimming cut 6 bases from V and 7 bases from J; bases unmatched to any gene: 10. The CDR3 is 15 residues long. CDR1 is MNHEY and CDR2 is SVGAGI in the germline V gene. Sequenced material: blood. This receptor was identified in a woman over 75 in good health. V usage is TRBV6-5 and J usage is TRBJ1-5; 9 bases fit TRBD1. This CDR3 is CASSPRGQGGQPQHF. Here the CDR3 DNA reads TGTGCCAGCAGCCCCCGGGGACAGGGAGGCCAGCCCCAGCATTTT.